Shown below are 9 T cell receptor beta chains from a single sample sequenced in a study of OX40 agonist ivuxolimab in advanced cancers. The assay was immunoSEQ multiplex PCR, and TCRdb's table has in-frame clones only and misses some. This sample has 90,000 or so clones; 90% to 95% occur once, and the top ten carry around 2.7%. The sequences come from CD4+ or CD8+ T cells sorted from blood, collected in a trial of the OX40 agonist ivuxolimab. The receptors stem from an adult with an advanced solid tumor such as melanoma, head and neck, liver or kidney cancer.

The chain couples TRBV18 to TRBJ1-2; the D gene is possibly TRBD1 (5 bases). The CDR3 is 15 amino acids. Germline V lookup: CDR1 KGHSH, CDR2 LQKENI. With 0 bases removed from V and 5 bases from J, the gap between germline ends came to 13 bases. CDR3 loop: CASSPPNGGDYGYTF. For the CDR3, the DNA is TGTGCCAGCTCACCACCCAACGGGGGAGATTATGGCTACACCTTC. Together with reference TRBV18 and TRBJ1-2, the CDR3 gives the full variable domain: NAGVMQNPRHLVRRRGQEARLRCSPMKGHSHVYWYRQLPEEGLKFMVYLQKENIIDESGMPKERFSAEFPKEGPSILRIQQVVRGDSAAYFCASSPPNGGDYGYTFGSGTRLTVV.

The chain links TRBV6-5 to TRBJ1-2; no clear D gene. This CDR3 is 13 amino acids long. V lost 4 bases to trimming and J lost 4 bases, with 10 bases between them. Germline CDR1 MNHEY, CDR2 SVGAGI. The CDR3 is CASSSGPVYGYTF. The CDR3 nucleotides read TGTGCCAGCAGTTCCGGGCCGGTCTATGGCTACACCTTC.

J is TRBJ2-5 and V is TRBV18; a possible D gene is TRBD2 (6 bases). In germline, CDR1 is KGHSH, CDR2 LQKENI. V was trimmed by 5 bases and J by 1 base, leaving 11 bases between them. The CDR3 contains 14 residues. The CDR3 is CASSMGGGQETQYF. In nucleotides, the CDR3 is TGTGCCAGCTCAATGGGAGGAGGCCAAGAGACCCAGTACTTC.

This clone was seen only once. V is TRBV11-1 and J is TRBJ2-5, with D perhaps matching TRBD2 (5 bases). Germline values: CDR1 SGHAT, CDR2 FQDESV (reference sequence). With 5 bases removed from V and 1 base from J, the gap between germline ends came to 8 bases. This CDR3 has 13 residues. The CDR3 protein is CASSPGFQETQYF. CDR3 coding DNA: TGTGCCAGCAGCCCGGGATTCCAAGAGACCCAGTACTTC.

V and J are TRBV6-5 and TRBJ2-5, with 8 bases matching TRBD2. J gave up 2 bases and V 6 bases, and 5 bases lay outside the gene matches. CDR3 length: 14 residues. CDR1 is MNHEY and CDR2 is SVGAGI in the germline V gene. CDR3 protein: CASRLLAVQETQYF. The CDR3, as DNA: TGTGCCAGCAGACTACTAGCGGTTCAAGAGACCCAGTACTTC.

The J gene is TRBJ2-5, the V gene TRBV5-1; the match to TRBD2 covers 8 bases. V lost 1 base to trimming and J lost 1 base; unmatched junction nucleotides: 0. Germline lookup yields CDR1 SGHRS and CDR2 YFSETQ. The length of the CDR3 is 14 residues. The CDR3, as DNA: TGCGCCAGCAGCTTGAGCGGGGGCCAAGAGACCCAGTACTTC. Protein: CASSLSGGQETQYF.

The chain uses TRBV7-9 and TRBJ2-5, with 11 bases aligning to TRBD2. V lost 4 bases, J lost 2 bases, and 12 bases stayed unmatched. The CDR3 contains 18 residues. Per the germline V gene, CDR1 is SEHNR and CDR2 is FQNEAQ (reference sequence). The DNA for the CDR3 is TGTGCCAGCAGCTCTCCACTAGCGGGGGATGATATGCAAGAGACCCAGTACTTC. It encodes CASSSPLAGDDMQETQYF.

This clone occurred once. The chain is built from TRBV21-1 and TRBJ2-1; whether TRBD2, the table's D call, matches the DNA was not checked. TRBV21-1 counts as a pseudogene. The CDR3 loop spans 15 amino acids. The DNA of the CDR3 is TGTGCCAGCAGCTCGGACCAGCGGGAGGTCGAAGAGCAGTTCTTC. Translated: CASSSDQREVEEQFF.

The gene calls are TRBV7-9 and TRBJ1-4; D unresolved. Germline lookup yields CDR1 SEHNR and CDR2 FQNEAQ (reference sequence). Deletions cut 2 bases from V and 8 bases from J, with 9 bases between. The CDR3 runs to 13 residues. The CDR3 nucleotides are TGTGCCAGCAGCTTAAGTCTAGCCGAAAAACTGTTTTTT. Translating gives CASSLSLAEKLFF.